Below, 7 T cell receptor beta chains from the same sample are listed, as sequenced in a study of cytomegalovirus exposure and HLA in healthy donors. The PCR ran on 60 Vbeta and 13 Jbeta primers. Assay used: immunoSEQ multiplex PCR; TCRdb lists only in-frame clones, some missing. The sample has some 99,000 clones; roughly three quarters are singletons. Material for sequencing was PBMCs. The source of these receptors is a man aged 35-49 years in good health and CMV-seronegative.

The chain is built from TRBV2 and TRBJ1-6; 8 bases match TRBD1. The CDR3 is 15 residues long. With V trimmed by 5 bases and J by 6 bases, 6 bases remained unmatched. From germline, CDR1 is SNHLY and CDR2 FYNNEI. The DNA for the CDR3 is TGTGCCAGCAGTCTCCGGACAGGGAGTAATTCACCCCTCCACTTT. Residues: CASSLRTGSNSPLHF.

The chain carries TRBV7-2 and TRBJ2-3, with 7 bases that match TRBD2. CDR3 length: 16 residues. CDR1 and CDR2 (germline): SGHTA, FQGNSA. Losses at the gene ends were 5 bases for V and 5 bases for J; bases not matched to a gene: 13. The chain's CDR3 is CASSTRLAYGVDTQYF. The DNA of the CDR3 is TGTGCCAGCAGCACCAGACTAGCCTATGGGGTAGATACGCAGTATTTT.

The chain combines TRBV30 with TRBJ2-1, with 9 bases lining up with TRBD2. The CDR3 runs to 17 residues. V trimming: 0 bases; J trimming: 12 bases; junction bases outside the gene matches: 18. Germline V gene data show CDR1 as GTSNPN and CDR2 as SVGIG (reference sequence). The DNA for the CDR3 is TGTGCCTGGAGTGTACGGGCAGCGGGGGGCCGGGTAGTCGGGCAGTTCTTC. Amino acids: CAWSVRAAGGRVVGQFF.

This clone was counted only a few times. One end of the junction varies from germline; a read error may be responsible. The V and J genes are TRBV29-1 and TRBJ1-2, with 7 bases matching TRBD1. The CDR3 loop spans 13 amino acids. Germline CDR1 is SQVTM and CDR2 is ANQGSEA. CDR3 nucleotides: TGCAGCGTATTTGACAGGGAGAACTCTGGCTACACCTTC. Its protein product is CSVFDRENSGYTF.

This clone was recorded only once. The rearrangement links TRBV25-1 to TRBJ2-1, with 12 bases lining up with TRBD2. The CDR3 runs 14 residues. Germline loops: CDR1 MGHDK, CDR2 SYGVNS. V gave up 7 bases and J gave up 9 bases; unmatched junction bases: 7. Here the CDR3 DNA reads TGTGCCAGCACAACTAGCGGGAGGACGGCTGAGCAGTTCTTC. Protein: CASTTSGRTAEQFF.

CDR3 amino acids: CASSPRQGWAYEQYF. CDR3 in DNA: TGTGCCAGCAGCCCGAGACAGGGGTGGGCCTACGAGCAGTACTTC. The chain has TRBV11-2 and TRBJ2-7; 8 bases match TRBD1. The J segment lost 2 bases and the V segment lost 5 bases, leaving 8 bases of the junction unmatched. The germline V gene has CDR1 SGHAT and CDR2 FQNNGV. The CDR3 spans 15 residues.

This clone was seen a few times. This chain links TRBV2 with TRBJ1-1; TRBD1 agrees at 7 bases. The CDR3 is made up of 14 amino acids. Trimming at V came to 6 bases and at J to 4 bases, leaving 8 bases not matched to a gene. Per germline, CDR1 SNHLY and CDR2 FYNNEI. The CDR3 DNA follows: TGTGCCAGCAGGGAGGACAGGTTGGGCACTGAAGCTTTCTTT. Translating gives CASREDRLGTEAFF.